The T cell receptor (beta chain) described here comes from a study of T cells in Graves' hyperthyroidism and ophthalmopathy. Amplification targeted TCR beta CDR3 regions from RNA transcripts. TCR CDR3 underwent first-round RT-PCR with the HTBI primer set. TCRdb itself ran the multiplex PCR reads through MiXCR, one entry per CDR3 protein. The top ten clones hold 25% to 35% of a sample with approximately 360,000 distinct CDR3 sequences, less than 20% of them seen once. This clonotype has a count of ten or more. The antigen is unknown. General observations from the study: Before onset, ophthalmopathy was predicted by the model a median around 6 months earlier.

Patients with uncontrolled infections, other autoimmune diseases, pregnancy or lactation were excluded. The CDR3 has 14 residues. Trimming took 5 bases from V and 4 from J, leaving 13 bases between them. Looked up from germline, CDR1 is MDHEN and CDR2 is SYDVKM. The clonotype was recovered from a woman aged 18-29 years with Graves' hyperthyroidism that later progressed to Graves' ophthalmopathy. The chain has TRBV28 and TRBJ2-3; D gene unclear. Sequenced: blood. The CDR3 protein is CASSPVFRADTQYF. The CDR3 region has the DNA TGTGCCAGCAGTCCCGTCTTTCGCGCAGATACGCAGTATTTT.